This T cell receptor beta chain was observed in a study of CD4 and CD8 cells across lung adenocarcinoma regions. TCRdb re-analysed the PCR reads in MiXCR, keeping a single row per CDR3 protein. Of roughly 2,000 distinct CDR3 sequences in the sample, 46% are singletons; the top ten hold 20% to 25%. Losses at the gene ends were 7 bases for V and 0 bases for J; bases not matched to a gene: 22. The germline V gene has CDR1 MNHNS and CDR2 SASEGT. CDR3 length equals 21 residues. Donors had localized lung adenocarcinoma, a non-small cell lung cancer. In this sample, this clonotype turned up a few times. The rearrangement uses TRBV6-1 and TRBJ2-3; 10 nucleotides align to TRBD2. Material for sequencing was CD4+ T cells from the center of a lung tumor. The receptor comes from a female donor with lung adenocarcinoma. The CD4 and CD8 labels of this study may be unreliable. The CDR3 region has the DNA TGTGCCAGCACAAAAATACGTACGACACCGGGACTAGCGAGAAGCACAGATACGCAGTATTTT. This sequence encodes CASTKIRTTPGLARSTDTQYF.